The 21 T cell receptor beta chains given below trace back to one sample, sequenced in a study of T cells in tumors after PD-1 blockade. Produced via immunoSEQ multiplex PCR; TCRdb's table is partial and in-frame only. The sample holds more than 5,000 clones, approximately 80% seen once. The sample consisted of PBMCs, taken after anti-PD-1 therapy. These TCRs come from a human donor with advanced basal cell or squamous cell carcinoma (not recorded which).

This chain connects TRBV6-2 or TRBV6-3 to TRBJ2-1; D is possibly TRBD2 (6 bases). CDR3 length: 18 residues. CDR1 and CDR2 from the germline V gene are MNHEY and SVGEGT. V was cut by 3 bases and J by 0 bases, with 18 bases left in between. The CDR3 DNA reads TGTGCCAGCAGTTATCTGGCTAGCGCCCCGAGCTCCTACAATGAGCAGTTCTTC. This codes for CASSYLASAPSSYNEQFF.

The genes are TRBV6-1 and TRBJ1-3; D gene unclear. Germline values: CDR1 MNHNS, CDR2 SASEGT. The CDR3 loop spans 14 amino acids. V gave up 6 bases and J gave up 0 bases, with 9 bases separating them. CDR3: CASSPEFSGNTIYF. In DNA, the CDR3 is TGTGCCAGCAGCCCCGAGTTCTCTGGAAACACCATATATTTT.

The chain joins TRBV5-1 to TRBJ2-2; 10 nucleotides line up with TRBD2. The CDR3 is made up of 16 amino acids. Germline V lookup: CDR1 SGHRS, CDR2 YFSETQ. The J segment lost 2 bases and the V segment lost 4 bases, leaving 5 bases of the junction unmatched. The CDR3 bases are TGCGCCAGCAGCCCCGCTAGCGGGGGAAACACCGGGGAGCTGTTTTTT. This sequence encodes CASSPASGGNTGELFF. The complete variable domain, with remaining parts taken from reference TRBV5-1 and TRBJ2-2, reads KAGVTQTPRYLIKTRGQQVTLSCSPISGHRSVSWYQQTPGQGLQFLFEYFSETQRNKGNFPGRFSGRQFSNSRSEMNVSTLELGDSALYLCASSPASGGNTGELFFGEGSRLTVL.

DNA of the CDR3: TGTGCCAGCAGCTTACTCCGAGAAAGGGGACAAGTCGGGTCGGTATACGAGCAGTACTTC. It translates to CASSLLRERGQVGSVYEQYF. This rearrangement joins TRBV7-6 to TRBJ2-7, with D possibly TRBD1 on 6 matching bases. Germline CDR1 and CDR2: SGHVS and FNYEAQ. Trimming pared 2 bases from V and 4 bases from J, leaving 30 bases between. There are 20 residues in the CDR3. The complete variable domain, with remaining parts taken from reference TRBV7-6 and TRBJ2-7, reads GAGVSQSPRYKVTKRGQDVALRCDPISGHVSLYWYRQALGQGPEFLTYFNYEAQQDKSGLPNDRFSAERPEGSISTLTIQRTEQRDSAMYRCASSLLRERGQVGSVYEQYFGPGTRLTVT.

J is TRBJ2-4 and V is TRBV25-1, with D unresolved. The germline CDR1 and CDR2 sequences are MGHDK and SYGVNS. Trimming took 0 bases from V and 0 from J, leaving 12 bases between them. The CDR3 contains 17 residues. As DNA, the CDR3 is TGTGCCAGCAGTGAATATATGGACGATCTAGCCAAAAACATTCAGTACTTC. This translates into CASSEYMDDLAKNIQYF.

The sample holds one count of this clone. This chain joins TRBV24-1 and TRBJ1-3; TRBD1 aligns across 10 bases. The CDR3 sequence is 16 residues long. Trimming cost V 4 bases and J 2 bases; bases outside gene matches: 4. Germline-derived CDR1 and CDR2 are KGHDR and SFDVKD. DNA of the CDR3: TGTGCCACCAGTGAGCCGGACAGGGGGACTGGAAACACCATATATTTT. Encoded protein: CATSEPDRGTGNTIYF.

This clone has only a few counts. The V and J genes are TRBV19 and TRBJ1-5, with no clear D. CDR3 length: 13 residues. V lost 4 bases and J lost 4, with 8 bases in between. Germline V gene data show CDR1 as LNHDA and CDR2 as SQIVND (reference sequence). The CDR3, as DNA: TGTGCCAGTAGTAAAGACCTTAATCAGCCCCAGCATTTT. It yields the protein CASSKDLNQPQHF.

This CDR3 is CASSVEGRTEAFF. In DNA, the CDR3 is TGTGCCAGCAGCGTAGAGGGGAGGACTGAAGCTTTCTTT. The rearrangement joins TRBV9 to TRBJ1-1, with D tentatively TRBD1 (5 bases). V was trimmed by 0 bases and J by 5 bases, leaving 8 bases between them. Germline assignment: CDR1 SGDLS and CDR2 YYNGEE. This CDR3 is built from 13 residues.

The chain joins TRBV5-6 to TRBJ2-7, with 9 bases lining up with TRBD2. Trimming at V came to 0 bases and at J to 5 bases, leaving 9 bases not matched to a gene. CDR3 length: 16 residues. Germline assignment: CDR1 SGHDT and CDR2 YYEEEE. Written as DNA, the CDR3 is TGTGCCAGCAGCTTGGCCCTGCGCGGGGGGGCCGACGAGCAGTACTTC. It is translated as CASSLALRGGADEQYF.

This clone was detected a few times. The chain couples TRBV19 to TRBJ1-3; D unresolved. The germline CDR1 and CDR2 sequences are LNHDA and SQIVND (reference sequence). V was clipped by 7 bases and J by 0 bases, with 16 bases between them. The CDR3 has 16 amino acids. The CDR3 nucleotides read TGTGCCAGTACCAATCGAGTTCGGGACTCTGGAAACACCATATATTTT. It yields the protein CASTNRVRDSGNTIYF.

The V call is TRBV2, the J call TRBJ2-7, with a possible D match to TRBD1 (5 bases). With 4 bases removed from V and 2 bases from J, the gap between germline ends came to 15 bases. Germline V gene data show CDR1 as SNHLY and CDR2 as FYNNEI. The CDR3 length is 15 residues. CDR3: CASSAQGLPTYEQYF. CDR3 nucleotides: TGTGCCAGCAGTGCCCAGGGTCTTCCCACCTACGAGCAGTACTTC.

This chain connects TRBV6-5 to TRBJ1-1; 9 bases map to TRBD1. With 3 bases clipped from V and 3 bases from J, the junction kept 5 bases outside the gene matches. The CDR3 covers 15 residues. CDR1 MNHEY and CDR2 SVGAGI come from the germline V gene. The CDR3 loop is CASSYGTGGYTEAFF. The CDR3 DNA sequence: TGTGCCAGCAGTTATGGCACAGGGGGCTACACTGAAGCTTTCTTT.

The V gene is TRBV6-2 or TRBV6-3, the J gene TRBJ2-7; tentatively, D is TRBD1 (6 bases). The CDR3 is made up of 15 amino acids. V was shortened by 5 bases and J by 0 bases, with 14 bases between the two germline ends. The germline gives CDR1 MNHEY, CDR2 SVGEGT. CDR3: CASSRGQGLSYEQYF. CDR3 nucleotide sequence: TGTGCCAGCAGTCGCGGGCAGGGGCTCTCCTACGAGCAGTACTTC.

V gene TRBV7-2 combines with J gene TRBJ1-1; D not resolved. V lost 6 bases and J lost 1, with 15 bases in between. The germline V gene has CDR1 SGHTA and CDR2 FQGNSA. The CDR3 covers 15 residues. The CDR3 spells CASSPPLHRNTEAFF. The CDR3 DNA sequence: TGTGCCAGCAGTCCTCCACTCCATCGGAACACTGAAGCTTTCTTT.

The chain is built from TRBV6-5 and TRBJ1-2; D unresolved. With 6 bases removed from V and 8 bases from J, the gap between germline ends came to 16 bases. Per the germline V gene, CDR1 is MNHEY and CDR2 is SVGAGI. The CDR3 sequence is 13 residues long. The CDR3 region has the DNA TGTGCCAGCAGCCTCGCCCATGGCAAGGGCTACACCTTC. This translates into CASSLAHGKGYTF.

The CDR3 nucleotides read TGTGCCAGTAGTATGGGACAGAGACAAGAGACCCAGTACTTC. It encodes CASSMGQRQETQYF. The chain recombines TRBV19 with TRBJ2-5, with TRBD1 identical over 7 bases. V gave up 3 bases and J gave up 2 bases; unmatched junction bases: 3. From germline, CDR1 is LNHDA and CDR2 SQIVND (reference sequence). The CDR3 contains 14 residues.

The CDR3 DNA reads as TGTGCCAGCAGCTTAGAATCCCCCAGATACGCTGAAGCTTTCTTT. Encoded protein: CASSLESPRYAEAFF. The V and J genes are TRBV7-9 and TRBJ1-1; D call uncertain. The CDR3 has 15 residues. Germline V lookup: CDR1 SEHNR, CDR2 FQNEAQ (reference sequence). The V and J ends lost 1 base and 6 bases respectively, with 15 bases between them. The variable domain in full, completed from reference TRBV7-9 and TRBJ1-1, reads DTGVSQNPRHKITKRGQNVTFRCDPISEHNRLYWYRQTLGQGPEFLTYFQNEAQLEKSRLLSDRFSAERPKGSFSTLEIQRTEQGDSAMYLCASSLESPRYAEAFFGQGTRLTVV.

This clone has only a few counts. The chain has TRBV5-6 and TRBJ1-6; 11 nucleotides line up with TRBD1. J gave up 10 bases and V 4 bases, and 7 bases lay outside the gene matches. The length of the CDR3 is 15 residues. Germline V gene data show CDR1 as SGHDT and CDR2 as YYEEEE. The CDR3 spells CASSLGQGVGSPLHF. The CDR3 bases are TGTGCCAGCAGCCTGGGACAGGGGGTAGGATCACCCCTCCACTTT. The complete variable domain, with remaining parts taken from reference TRBV5-6 and TRBJ1-6, reads DAGVTQSPTHLIKTRGQQVTLRCSPKSGHDTVSWYQQALGQGPQFIFQYYEEEERQRGNFPDRFSGHQFPNYSSELNVNALLLGDSALYLCASSLGQGVGSPLHFGNGTRLTVT.

This clone was detected once. CDR3 sequence (DNA): TGTGCTAGTGGTTTGGCCAGGACAGCTAGCACAGATACGCAGTATTTT. It codes for CASGLARTASTDTQYF. This chain joins TRBV12-5 and TRBJ2-3; D might be TRBD1 (6 bases). CDR1 and CDR2 from the germline V gene are LGHNT and FRNRAP. Trimming stripped 1 base from V and 0 bases from J, with 11 bases between. The CDR3 is made up of 16 amino acids.

The chain uses TRBV5-3 and TRBJ1-1; possibly TRBD1 for D (5 bases). TRBV5-3 is treated as an ORF (open reading frame) with a function not yet certain. The CDR3 totals 16 residues. V was cut by 4 bases and J by 0 bases, with 16 bases left in between. CDR3 residues: CARSLATEYVNTEAFF. The CDR3 DNA reads TGTGCCAGAAGCCTCGCGACAGAATACGTGAACACTGAAGCTTTCTTT.

The chain employs TRBV7-2 and TRBJ2-1, with a possible D match to TRBD1 (5 bases). The V gene lost 3 bases and the J gene lost 5 bases, with 11 bases spanning the gap. The CDR3 loop spans 14 amino acids. Germline V gene sequence: CDR1 SGHTA, CDR2 FQGNSA. The CDR3 DNA reads as TGTGCCAGCAGCTTTAGGGGTGGGAACAATGAGCAGTTCTTC. Translated: CASSFRGGNNEQFF. The full variable domain, in which reference TRBV7-2 and TRBJ2-1 provide the parts outside the CDR3, is GAGVSQSPSNKVTEKGKDVELRCDPISGHTALYWYRQSLGQGLEFLIYFQGNSAPDKSGLPSDRFSAERTGGSVSTLTIQRTQQEDSAVYLCASSFRGGNNEQFFGPGTRLTVL.